The present T cell receptor beta chain was sequenced within a study of T cell repertoires in cytomegalovirus infection. Findings and limits, study-wide: CMV-specific HLA-C-restricted TCR beta clonotypes dominated the ex vivo response. Identification of carriers of CMV plus the relevant HLA was performed using cumulative public TCR beta family frequency.

CDR3 length equals 15 residues. The germline V gene has CDR1 SGHRS and CDR2 YFSETQ. Trimming stripped 1 base from V and 2 bases from J, with 10 bases between. TCRdb re-called the reads with MiXCR, one entry per CDR3 protein. Of fewer than 200,000 distinct CDR3 sequences in the sample, 13% to 15% were seen once. With respect to this clonotype: The antigen is not known. It is likely a read error, because the conserved phenylalanine at the end of the CDR3 is missing.

Sequenced sample: PBMCs. This rearrangement joins TRBV5-1 to TRBJ1-3; D is perhaps TRBD1 (6 bases). The sequence was obtained from a human donor in good health (CMV status not recorded). Some clones in this sample may be carry-over from other donors' samples. The CDR3 protein is CASSLRGETGNTIYC. The DNA of the CDR3 is TGCGCCAGCAGCTTGAGGGGGGAGACTGGAAACACCATATATTGT.